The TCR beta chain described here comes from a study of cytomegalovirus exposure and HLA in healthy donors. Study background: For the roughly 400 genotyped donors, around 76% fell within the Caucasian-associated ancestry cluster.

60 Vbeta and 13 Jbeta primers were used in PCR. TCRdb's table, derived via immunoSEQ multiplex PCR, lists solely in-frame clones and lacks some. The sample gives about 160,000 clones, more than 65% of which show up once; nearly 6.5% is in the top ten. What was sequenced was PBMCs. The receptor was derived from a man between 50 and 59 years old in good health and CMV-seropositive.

CDR3 in amino acids: CASSSDRGPSGANVLTF. CDR3 bases: TGTGCCAGCAGTTCGGACAGGGGGCCCTCTGGGGCCAACGTCCTGACTTTC. This rearrangement joins TRBV9 to TRBJ2-6, with 11 bases that match TRBD1. Germline assignment: CDR1 SGDLS and CDR2 YYNGEE. This CDR3 region has 17 residues. The V and J ends lost 5 bases and 0 bases, in that order; junction bases with no gene match: 4.